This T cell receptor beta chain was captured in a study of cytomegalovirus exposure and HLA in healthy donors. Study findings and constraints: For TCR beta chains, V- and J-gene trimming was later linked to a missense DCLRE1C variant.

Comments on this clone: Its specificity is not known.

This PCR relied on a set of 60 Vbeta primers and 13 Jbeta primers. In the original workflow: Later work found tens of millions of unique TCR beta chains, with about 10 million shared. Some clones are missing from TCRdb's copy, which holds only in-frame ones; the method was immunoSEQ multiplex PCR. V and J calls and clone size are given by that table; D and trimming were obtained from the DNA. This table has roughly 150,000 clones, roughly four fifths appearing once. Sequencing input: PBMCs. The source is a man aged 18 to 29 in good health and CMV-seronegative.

CDR3 loop: CAWSGGGGYTF. CDR3 DNA: TGTGCCTGGAGTGGGGGAGGTGGCTACACCTTC. This sequence joins TRBV30 and TRBJ1-2; D is undetermined. The CDR3 length is 11 residues. Germline CDR1 and CDR2: GTSNPN and SVGIG (reference sequence). Trimming cost V 1 base and J 7 bases, with 7 bases left between them.